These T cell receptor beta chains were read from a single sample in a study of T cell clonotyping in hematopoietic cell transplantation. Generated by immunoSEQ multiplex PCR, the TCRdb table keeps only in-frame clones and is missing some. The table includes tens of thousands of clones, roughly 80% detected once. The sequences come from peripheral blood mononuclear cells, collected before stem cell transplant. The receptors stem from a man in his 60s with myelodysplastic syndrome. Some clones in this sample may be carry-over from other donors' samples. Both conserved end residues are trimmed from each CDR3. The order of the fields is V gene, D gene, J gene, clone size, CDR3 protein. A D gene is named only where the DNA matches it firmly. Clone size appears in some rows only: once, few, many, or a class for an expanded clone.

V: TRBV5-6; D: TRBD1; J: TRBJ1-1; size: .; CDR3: ASSLEGQGRMNTEAF
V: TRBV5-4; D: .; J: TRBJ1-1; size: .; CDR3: ASSHRTWPATDTEAF
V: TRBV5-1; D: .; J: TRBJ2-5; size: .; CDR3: ASSHNPLGETQY
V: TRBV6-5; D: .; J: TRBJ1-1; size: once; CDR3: ASSYKIRANTEAF
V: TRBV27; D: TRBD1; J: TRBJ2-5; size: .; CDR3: ASSLTGLGETQY
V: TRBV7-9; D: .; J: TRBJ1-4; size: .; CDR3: ASSLRGTTNEKLF
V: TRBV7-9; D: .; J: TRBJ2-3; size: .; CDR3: ASSFGVFTDTQY
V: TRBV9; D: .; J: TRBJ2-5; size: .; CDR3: ASSAGSGAETQY
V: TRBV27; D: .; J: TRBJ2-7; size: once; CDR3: ASSLWRGPYEQY
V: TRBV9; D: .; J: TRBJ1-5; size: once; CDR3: ASSVGISRNQPQH
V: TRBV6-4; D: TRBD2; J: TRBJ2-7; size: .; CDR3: ASSDSYSGGRIHEQY
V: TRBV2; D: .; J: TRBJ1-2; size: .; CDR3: ASSEVRETNYGYT
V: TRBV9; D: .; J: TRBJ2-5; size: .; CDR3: ASSAPGNQETQY
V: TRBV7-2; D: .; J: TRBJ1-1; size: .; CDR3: ASSLRSMGPEAF
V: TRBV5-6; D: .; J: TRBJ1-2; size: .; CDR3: ASSLGHGYGYT